The 6 T cell receptor beta chains below were found in one sample sequenced in a study of CD8 T cells in Susac syndrome. An amount of RNA that ranged from roughly 0.5 to 1 ug was reverse transcribed with random hexamers. One entry per CDR3 protein results from TCRdb running MiXCR on the immunoSEQ multiplex PCR reads. Of about 180,000 distinct CDR3 sequences in the sample, roughly 95% were seen once. The sequencing sample was made of CD4+ T cells from PBMCs. These TCRs come from a human donor with multiple sclerosis.

The CDR3 sequence is CASSYGLKNTEAFF. The DNA of the CDR3 is TGTGCCAGCAGTTACGGACTCAAGAACACTGAAGCTTTCTTT. The chain links TRBV6-5 to TRBJ1-1, with D hard to call. The germline V gene encodes CDR1 MNHEY and CDR2 SVGAGI. V lost 2 bases and J lost 1, with 8 bases in between. The CDR3 has 14 residues.

V usage is TRBV19 and J usage is TRBJ2-1, with 10 bases that match TRBD2. The V and J ends lost 6 bases and 4 bases, in that order; junction bases with no gene match: 6. This CDR3 region has 15 residues. Looked up from germline, CDR1 is LNHDA and CDR2 is SQIVND (reference sequence). CDR3 nucleotide sequence: TGTGCCAGTAGCCCACTAGCGGGGAATTACAATGAGCAGTTCTTC. It encodes CASSPLAGNYNEQFF.

The count of this clonotype is one. The chain has TRBV20-1 and TRBJ2-5; no reliable D call. Trimming pared 2 bases from V and 0 bases from J, leaving 7 bases between. The CDR3 sequence is 13 residues long. CDR1 and CDR2 from the germline V gene are DFQATT and SNEGSKA (reference sequence). In DNA form, the CDR3 reads TGCAGTGCTAGACCAGACAACCAAGAGACCCAGTACTTC. It yields the protein CSARPDNQETQYF.

The CDR3 bases are TGTGCCAGCAGCTTGATCGGACTAGCGGATAATGAGCAGTTCTTC. This encodes CASSLIGLADNEQFF. This chain connects TRBV5-6 to TRBJ2-1; 10 bases match TRBD2. The CDR3 extends over 15 amino acids. Trimming at V came to 1 base and at J to 7 bases, leaving 5 bases not matched to a gene. Germline-derived CDR1 and CDR2 are SGHDT and YYEEEE.

V is TRBV19 and J is TRBJ2-1; 8 bases map to TRBD2. The CDR3 is made up of 15 amino acids. Germline trimming cut 3 bases from V and 8 bases from J; bases unmatched to any gene: 9. From germline, CDR1 is LNHDA and CDR2 SQIVND (reference sequence). In DNA form, the CDR3 reads TGTGCCAGTAGTATGGTCGGACTAGCCGGTCATGAGCAGTTCTTC. It codes for CASSMVGLAGHEQFF. Based on the CDR3 plus reference TRBV19 and TRBJ2-1, the full variable domain is DGGITQSPKYLFRKEGQNVTLSCEQNLNHDAMYWYRQDPGQGLRLIYYSQIVNDFQKGDIAEGYSVSREKKESFPLTVTSAQKNPTAFYLCASSMVGLAGHEQFFGPGTRLTVL.

The chain combines TRBV7-2 with TRBJ1-4; D is perhaps TRBD1 (5 bases). The CDR3 has 16 residues. V dropped 4 bases and J dropped 5 bases, with 17 bases sitting between them. Germline lookup yields CDR1 SGHTA and CDR2 FQGNSA. The CDR3: CASSSRTGATNEKLFF. The CDR3 DNA is TGTGCCAGCAGCTCTCGAACCGGGGCTACAAATGAAAAACTGTTTTTT.